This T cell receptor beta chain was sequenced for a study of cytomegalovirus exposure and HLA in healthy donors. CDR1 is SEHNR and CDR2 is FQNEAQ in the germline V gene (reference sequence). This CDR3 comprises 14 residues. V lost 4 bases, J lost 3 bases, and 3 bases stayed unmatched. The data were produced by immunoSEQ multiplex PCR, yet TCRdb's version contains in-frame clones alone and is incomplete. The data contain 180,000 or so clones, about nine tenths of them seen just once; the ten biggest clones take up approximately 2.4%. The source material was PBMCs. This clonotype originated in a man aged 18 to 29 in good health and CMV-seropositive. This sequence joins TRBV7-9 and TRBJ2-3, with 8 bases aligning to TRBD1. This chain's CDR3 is CASSWTGLTDTQYF. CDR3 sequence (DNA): TGTGCCAGCAGCTGGACAGGGTTAACAGATACGCAGTATTTT.